This T cell receptor (beta chain) was found in a study of T cells in Graves' hyperthyroidism and ophthalmopathy (dated by TCRdb to the late 2010s). About the full investigation: Peripheral blood was collected at initial diagnosis, before any treatment. TCR V-J signatures able to tell the groups apart were searched for in a discovery cohort of 90 to 100 patients, of whom more than 40 had Graves' ophthalmopathy and about 60 had stable Graves' hyperthyroidism. Prospective prediction of ophthalmopathy was tested in an independent validation cohort of 18 to 20 hyperthyroidism patients and 15 to 17 patients who later progressed to ophthalmopathy. For training and testing, the roughly 93 patients in the discovery cohort were randomly divided in a 7:3 ratio. Thyroid tissue and blood T-cell repertoires from about six Graves' hyperthyroidism patients were also compared in the study. After blood sampling, hyperthyroidism patients were treated with methimazole at a starting dose of 30 mg daily, and ophthalmopathy patients were treated with high-dose intravenous methylprednisolone. The paper reports TCR Vbeta CDR3 sequencing of some 140 peripheral blood samples: some 44 ophthalmopathy, about 75 hyperthyroidism and approximately 17 progressor patients.

In its sample, this clonotype was seen once. Its cognate antigen has yet to be identified. Base qualities were left out, and no much larger clone turns up one base away. Weak support is all one read offers. General findings and caveats noted by the study authors: Sample size was not statistically predetermined, and blinding of investigators to group allocation was not performed. Ophthalmopathy was separated from stable hyperthyroidism by a 13 V-J signature model, with just over 85% sensitivity and about 81% specificity obtained in cross-validation and 80%/75% obtained in testing. Blood samples also contained most of the expanded thyroid clonotypes (frequency above 0.001), which suggests that blood repertoires may reflect thyroid immune responses. During validation, the model predicted progression to ophthalmopathy a median of approximately 6.5 months ahead of onset, with roughly 65% sensitivity and almost 75% specificity.

The junction carries 21 bases between V and J, which are trimmed by 5 bases and 10 bases respectively. The CDR3 has 16 amino acids, counting the end cysteine and phenylalanine. Of the read, only the CDR3 DNA is kept; its 48 bases are in frame from base 1. From a lookup of the germline V gene, CDR1 and CDR2 are MDHEN and SYDVKM. TCR beta CDR3 regions were amplified from RNA transcripts. A first-round RT-PCR of the TCR CDR3 used the HTBI primer set with the Qiagen OneStep RT-PCR kit. Libraries were constructed in a second round of multiplex PCR, after which size selection and purification were carried out. Libraries were sequenced paired-end with 100 bp reads on an Illumina HiSeq2000. Processing in the source paper ran as follows. Raw data were processed with SOAPnuke, discarding reads with adapters, uncalled bases, mean Phred below 15, or no exact constant-primer or identifier match. High-quality paired reads were merged with COPE v1.2.5, and unique nucleotide sequences were defined as clonotypes. Clonotypes were aligned to IMGT TRBV, TRBD and TRBJ reference segments using MiTCR v1.1. Analysis was restricted to V-J combinations with a frequency above 0.0001, which covered approximately 99% of repertoires. A TCS score was defined as the ratio of F50 (clonal expansion) to E x V (chaos), with BLOSUM62-based TCRdist applied between CDR3 peptides within each V-J. Welch's t-statistics and random forest reduced 500 to 650 V-J features to about 12, which were used in a naive Bayes classifier (R e1071). In-frame beta chains were kept once TCRdb had trimmed the public reads at Q25 with fastp and called clones with MiXCR. One record per CDR3 amino acid sequence lists the most common genes and DNA. The V and J calls were determined by TCRdb, not by the authors. For this sample the table gives approximately 700,000 distinct CDR3 sequences, of which around 15% were detected only once. Over 7.5% of the sample goes to the ten largest clones.

A patient counted as having stable Graves' hyperthyroidism if no progression to ophthalmopathy occurred over 18 months of follow-up. Hyperthyroidism patients were newly diagnosed, with disease duration under 2 months, and aged 18 to 65 years. The study excluded patients with uncontrolled infections, other autoimmune diseases, pregnancy or lactation. Diagnoses were based on clinical symptoms, serum thyroxine and TRAb, thyroid ultrasound and orbital computed tomography. PBMCs were isolated from 7.5 to 10 ml of fresh peripheral blood by Ficoll-Paque density gradient centrifugation. Total RNA was extracted using Trizol reagent, and RNA quality was assessed on an Agilent 2100 Bioanalyzer.

The sequence is built from TRBV28 and TRBJ1-6; a tentative D match to TRBD1 spans 6 bases. Sequencing was carried out using blood. The TCR originated in a man aged 18 to 35 with Graves' hyperthyroidism. The CDR3 is CASSPTGQGLRSPLHF. The nucleotide sequence reads as follows: TGTGCCAGCAGTCCAACCGGGCAGGGGTTAAGATCACCCCTCCACTTT.